The 5 T cell receptor beta chains below were found in one sample sequenced in a study of cytomegalovirus exposure and HLA in healthy donors. Only in-frame clones appear in the TCRdb table, and some are missing; sequencing was by immunoSEQ multiplex PCR. This sample carries just under 75,000 clones, just under 95% of them seen once, and the ten largest clones take under 4%. The sequenced material came from PBMCs. These receptors originate from a woman aged 18-29 years in good health and CMV-seropositive.

The rearrangement uses TRBV6-1 and TRBJ2-3; TRBD2 matches 8 bases. Germline V lookup: CDR1 MNHNS, CDR2 SASEGT. V was clipped by 8 bases and J by 6 bases; unmatched bases: 7. This CDR3 has 13 residues. Here the CDR3 reads CASVRGGMDTQYF. The CDR3 nucleotides read TGTGCCAGCGTACGGGGGGGCATGGATACGCAGTATTTT.

The chain has TRBV7-8 and TRBJ1-2; perhaps TRBD1 as D (5 bases). With 5 bases removed from V and 6 bases from J, the gap between germline ends came to 25 bases. There are 17 residues in the CDR3. Germline assignment: CDR1 SGHVS and CDR2 FQNEAQ. CDR3 DNA: TGTGCCAGCAGCCTAATTAAGACAGCGGGGGAGAGAGATGGCTACACCTTC. Encoded protein: CASSLIKTAGERDGYTF. The whole variable domain, remainder taken from reference TRBV7-8 and TRBJ1-2, is GAGVSQSPRYKVAKRGQDVALRCDPISGHVSLFWYQQALGQGPEFLTYFQNEAQLDKSGLPSDRFFAERPEGSVSTLKIQRTQQEDSAVYLCASSLIKTAGERDGYTFGSGTRLTVV.

Only one count was recorded for this clone. The rearrangement uses TRBV1 and TRBJ2-3; no check of the table's D call, TRBD2, against the DNA was made. TRBV1 is shown as a pseudogene. The CDR3 consists of 19 residues. The CDR3 coding sequence is TGCACCAGCAGCCAAGAGGGACTAGCGGGGGACCCAAGAGGAGATACGCAGTATTTT. It yields the protein CTSSQEGLAGDPRGDTQYF.

The chain uses TRBV6-6 and TRBJ1-4; D unclear. The CDR3 totals 13 residues. Germline V gene sequence: CDR1 MNHNY, CDR2 SVGAGI (reference sequence). V was pared by 6 bases and J by 7 bases, with 12 bases between. As DNA, the CDR3 is TGTGCCAGCAGCCCTACCCCCCTTGAAAAACTGTTTTTT. Translating gives CASSPTPLEKLFF.

This clone appeared a single time. Here the CDR3 DNA reads TGTGCCAGCAGCCCGGGACTAGCGGTTAACACCGGGGAGCTGTTTTTT. Its protein is CASSPGLAVNTGELFF. This chain joins TRBV7-2 and TRBJ2-2, with 11 bases matching TRBD2. CDR1 SGHTA and CDR2 FQGNSA come from the germline V gene. This CDR3 region has 16 residues. Trimming cost V 5 bases and J 2 bases; bases outside gene matches: 4.